The rows below give T cell receptor beta chains drawn from one sample of a study of post-analysis software for immune sequencing data. In TCRdb, the PCR reads were re-called with MiXCR into one record per CDR3 protein. Of 450,000 to 650,000 distinct CDR3 sequences listed, 44% are singletons. Sequenced sample: blood. The receptors derive from a girl between 10 and 17 years old with multiple sclerosis. The CDR3 runs from the conserved cysteine through the conserved F or W. A D gene is named only where the DNA matches it firmly. The size of a clone is reported for some rows only, either as once, few or many, or as a class for expanded clones.

V	J	size	D	length	DNA	CDR3
TRBV5-5	TRBJ2-1	-	TRBD1	14	TGTGCCAGCACCCCTGGGGACAGTCACAATGAGCAGTTCTTC	CASTPGDSHNEQFF
TRBV27	TRBJ2-5	few	TRBD1	18	TGTGCCAGCAGCCGGGGGGGACAGGGGGCTGGTAGCCAAGAGACCCAGTACTTC	CASSRGGQGAGSQETQYF
TRBV6-5	TRBJ2-5	-	TRBD2	18	TGTGCCAGCAGTTCCGGACTAGCGGGAAGAACGGTCCAAGAGACCCAGTACTTC	CASSSGLAGRTVQETQYF
TRBV6-6	TRBJ2-7	few	-	15	TGTGCCAGCAGTATCCGGGACACAAAGGTGGTCGAGCAGTACTTC	CASSIRDTKVVEQYF
TRBV29-1	TRBJ2-7	-	TRBD2	13	TGCGGTCATCGGACTAGCGGACACAATGAGCAGTACTTC	CGHRTSGHNEQYF
TRBV12-3/TRBV12-4	TRBJ2-2	few	-	11	TGTGCCAGCAGTGGGACCGGGGAGCTGTTTTTT	CASSGTGELFF
TRBV5-1	TRBJ2-3	-	-	17	TGCGCCAGCAGCTTGGGACTCGGCACCCCTAGCACAGATACGCAGTATTTT	CASSLGLGTPSTDTQYF
TRBV12-3/TRBV12-4	TRBJ2-5	few	TRBD2	14	TGTGCCAGCAGTCCGGGACTAGCGGGGGACGCTAGGTACTTC	CASSPGLAGDARYF
TRBV7-9	TRBJ1-1	-	TRBD1	15	TGTGCCAGCAGTTTAGGGGACAGGGCTAACACTGAAGCTTTCTTT	CASSLGDRANTEAFF
TRBV20-1	TRBJ2-1	few	-	15	TGCAGTGCTAGCGTCCCGGGAGCCTCCTACAATGAGCAGTTCTTC	CSASVPGASYNEQFF
TRBV28	TRBJ2-1	-	TRBD2	14	TGTGCCAGCAGGCTAGCGGGAGAGGCGAATGAGCAGTTCTTC	CASRLAGEANEQFF
TRBV5-1	TRBJ2-3	-	-	13	TGCGCCAGCACCAGGGGAGGCACAGATACGCAGTATTTT	CASTRGGTDTQYF
TRBV27	TRBJ2-5	-	-	15	TGTGCCAGCAGTTTAGGTTTGGGGGCCGTAGAGACCCAGTACTTC	CASSLGLGAVETQYF
TRBV15	TRBJ2-3	-	-	15	TGTGCCACCAGCAAAGGTCACCGGGGCACAGATACGCAGTATTTT	CATSKGHRGTDTQYF
TRBV29-1	TRBJ1-1	-	-	13	TGCAGCGTTGGTAGGGTTACGAACACTGAAGCTTTCTTT	CSVGRVTNTEAFF
TRBV20-1	TRBJ1-1	few	TRBD1	15	TGCAGTGCTAGAGGGGACAGGGAAATGAACACTGAAGCTTTCTTT	CSARGDREMNTEAFF
TRBV6-1	TRBJ1-5	few	TRBD1	18	TGTGCCAGCAGACTACAACTAGGACAGGGCGTCGGCAATCAGCCCCAGCATTTT	CASRLQLGQGVGNQPQHF
TRBV5-1	TRBJ2-3	-	TRBD2	16	TGCGCCAGCAGCCAAGATGTGGGACTAAGCACAGATACGCAGTATTTT	CASSQDVGLSTDTQYF
TRBV5-4	TRBJ2-6	few	-	15	TGTGCCAGCAGCTTGGGTTACTCTGGGGCCAACGTCCTGACTTTC	CASSLGYSGANVLTF
TRBV29-1	TRBJ1-4	many	-	14	TGCAGCGTCGGGGAAGGAACAACTAATGAAAAACTGTTTTTT	CSVGEGTTNEKLFF
TRBV5-4	TRBJ2-3	few	-	13	TGTGCCAGCAGCTTGGCCAACCCAGATACGCAGTATTTT	CASSLANPDTQYF
TRBV6-2/TRBV6-3	TRBJ2-7	-	TRBD1	15	TGTGCCAGCAGCCGCAAGACAGGGGGAACCTACGAGCAGTACTTC	CASSRKTGGTYEQYF
TRBV27	TRBJ2-3	few	-	14	TGTGCCAGCAGCCCCTCTAGGCCCCCAGATACGCAGTATTTT	CASSPSRPPDTQYF
TRBV5-1	TRBJ2-7	-	-	15	TGCGCCAGCAGCTTGGTTAGAGGGAATAGGGACGAGCAGTACTTC	CASSLVRGNRDEQYF
TRBV5-1	TRBJ2-7	few	-	14	TGCGCCAGCAGCTTGCATTCAAATTCGTACGAGCAGTACTTC	CASSLHSNSYEQYF
TRBV2	TRBJ2-7	-	-	11	TGTGCCAGCAGTGGGGAAGGCGAGCAGTACTTC	CASSGEGEQYF
TRBV7-6	TRBJ1-2	few	TRBD1	16	TGTGCCAGCAGCAGAGTGGGCCGAACAGGGGGCTATGGCTACACCTTC	CASSRVGRTGGYGYTF
TRBV5-1	TRBJ2-3	-	-	15	TGTGCCAGCAGTTTGGGGCAGGGCGGGGCAGATACGCAGTATTTT	CASSLGQGGADTQYF
TRBV3-1	TRBJ2-5	few	-	13	TGTGCCAGCAGCCAAGTGGAGGGTGGAGAGCAGTACTTC	CASSQVEGGEQYF
TRBV12-3/TRBV12-4	TRBJ2-3	-	-	13	TGTGCCAGCAGTTCGGAACTCACAGATACGCAGTATTTT	CASSSELTDTQYF
TRBV5-1	TRBJ1-2	few	-	14	TGCGCCAGCAGACGGTCCGCGGGTAACTATGGCTACACCTTC	CASRRSAGNYGYTF
TRBV4-2	TRBJ2-1	few	TRBD2	16	TGTGCCAGCAGCACCTTAGCGGGAGAAGGGGACAATGAGCAGTTCTTC	CASSTLAGEGDNEQFF
TRBV6-1	TRBJ2-3	-	TRBD2	17	TGTGCCAGCAGTGAAGGGGAGCTAGCGGGGGCTACAGATACGCAGTATTTT	CASSEGELAGATDTQYF
TRBV29-1	TRBJ2-1	few	TRBD1	14	TGCAGCGTAAAGGACAGGGGCCCCTACAATGAGCAGTTCTTC	CSVKDRGPYNEQFF
TRBV2	TRBJ2-7	-	-	14	TGTGCCAGCAGTGTCGGTACGGACACCTACGAGCAGTACTTC	CASSVGTDTYEQYF
TRBV12-3/TRBV12-4	TRBJ2-1	-	-	15	TGTGCCAGCAGTCCCGACCGGGACATTTACAATGAGCAGTTCTTC	CASSPDRDIYNEQFF
TRBV7-2	TRBJ1-2	-	-	14	TGTGCCAGCAGCTTAGACCCGGGGGACTATGGCTACACCTTC	CASSLDPGDYGYTF
TRBV3-1	TRBJ2-7	few	TRBD2	13	TGTGCCAGCAGTCTAGCGGCCGCGGGAGAGCAGTACTTC	CASSLAAAGEQYF
TRBV6-5	TRBJ2-5	few	-	14	TGTGCCAGCAGTTACTCCGGACAGTCAGAGACCCAGTACTTC	CASSYSGQSETQYF
TRBV6-5	TRBJ1-1	-	-	14	TGTGCCAGCAGCAAGGGGTTACGGGACACTGAAGCTTTCTTT	CASSKGLRDTEAFF